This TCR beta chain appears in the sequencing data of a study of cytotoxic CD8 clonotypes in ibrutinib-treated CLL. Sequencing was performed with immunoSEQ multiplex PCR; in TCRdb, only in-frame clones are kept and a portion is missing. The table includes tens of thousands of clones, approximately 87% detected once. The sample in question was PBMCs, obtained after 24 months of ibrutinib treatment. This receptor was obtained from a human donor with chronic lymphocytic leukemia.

CDR3 loop: CASSLRLTGTNEKLFF. The CDR3 DNA reads TGTGCCAGCAGTTTGCGGCTGACCGGGACTAATGAAAAACTGTTTTTT. The chain carries TRBV28 and TRBJ1-4; no clear D gene. The germline V gene encodes CDR1 MDHEN and CDR2 SYDVKM. The V and J ends lost 3 bases and 2 bases respectively, with 13 bases between them. There are 16 residues in the CDR3.